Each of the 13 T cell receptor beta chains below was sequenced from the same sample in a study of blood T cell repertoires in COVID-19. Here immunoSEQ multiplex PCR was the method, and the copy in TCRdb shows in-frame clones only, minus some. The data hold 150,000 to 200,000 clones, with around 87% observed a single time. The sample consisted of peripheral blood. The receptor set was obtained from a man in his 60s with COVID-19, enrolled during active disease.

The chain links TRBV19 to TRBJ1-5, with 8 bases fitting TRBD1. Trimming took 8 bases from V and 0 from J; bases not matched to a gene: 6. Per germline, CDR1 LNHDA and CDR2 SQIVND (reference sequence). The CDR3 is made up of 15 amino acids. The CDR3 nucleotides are TGTGCCAGTGGCAGACAGGGGTATAGCAATCAGCCCCAGCATTTT. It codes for CASGRQGYSNQPQHF.

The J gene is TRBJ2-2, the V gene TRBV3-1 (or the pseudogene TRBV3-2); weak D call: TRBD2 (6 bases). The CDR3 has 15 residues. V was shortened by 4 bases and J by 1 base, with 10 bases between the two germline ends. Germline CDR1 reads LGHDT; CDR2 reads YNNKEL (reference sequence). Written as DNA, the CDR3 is TGTGCCAGCAGCCCCCGGAGGGGGAACACCGGGGAGCTGTTTTTT. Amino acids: CASSPRRGNTGELFF.

The CDR3: CASLIAGSSYEQYF. The CDR3 DNA reads as TGTGCCAGCCTAATAGCGGGGAGCTCCTACGAGCAGTACTTC. The V call is TRBV28, the J call TRBJ2-7; TRBD2 matches at 8 bases. The V gene end was trimmed by 8 bases and the J gene end by 0 bases; junction bases not matched to a gene: 6. Per germline, CDR1 MDHEN and CDR2 SYDVKM. The CDR3 totals 14 residues.

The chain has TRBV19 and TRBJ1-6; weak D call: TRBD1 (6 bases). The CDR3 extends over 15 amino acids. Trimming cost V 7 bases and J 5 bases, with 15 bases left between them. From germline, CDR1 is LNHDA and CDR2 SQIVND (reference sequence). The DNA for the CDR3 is TGTGCCAGTATGGGGGCCGGCATGAATAATTCACCCCTCCACTTT. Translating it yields CASMGAGMNNSPLHF.

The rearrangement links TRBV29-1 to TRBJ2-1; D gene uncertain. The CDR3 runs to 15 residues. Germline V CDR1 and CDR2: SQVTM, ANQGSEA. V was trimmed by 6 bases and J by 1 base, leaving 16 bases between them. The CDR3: CSVLTGAESYNEQFF. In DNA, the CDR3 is TGCAGCGTACTGACGGGTGCAGAGTCCTACAATGAGCAGTTCTTC.

In DNA form, the CDR3 reads TGTGCCAGCAGTTTCCAGAGGTATGGCAATCAGCCCCAGCATTTT. This codes for CASSFQRYGNQPQHF. V usage is TRBV6-5 and J usage is TRBJ1-5; D gene unclear. Germline lookup yields CDR1 MNHEY and CDR2 SVGAGI. Trimming took 4 bases from V and 2 from J, leaving 12 bases between them. CDR3 length: 15 residues.

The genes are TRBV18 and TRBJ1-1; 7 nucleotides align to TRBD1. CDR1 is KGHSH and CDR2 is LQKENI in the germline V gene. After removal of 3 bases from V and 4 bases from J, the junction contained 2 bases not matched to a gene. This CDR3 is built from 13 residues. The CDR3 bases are TGTGCCAGCTCACCGACAGGGATCACTGAAGCTTTCTTT. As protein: CASSPTGITEAFF.

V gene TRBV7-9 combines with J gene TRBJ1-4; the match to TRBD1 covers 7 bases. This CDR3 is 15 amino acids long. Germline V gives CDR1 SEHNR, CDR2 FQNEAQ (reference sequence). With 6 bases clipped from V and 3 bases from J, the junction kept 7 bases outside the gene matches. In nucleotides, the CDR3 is TGTGCCAGCAGATCTGACAGGGCGGCTAATGAAAAACTGTTTTTT. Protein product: CASRSDRAANEKLFF.

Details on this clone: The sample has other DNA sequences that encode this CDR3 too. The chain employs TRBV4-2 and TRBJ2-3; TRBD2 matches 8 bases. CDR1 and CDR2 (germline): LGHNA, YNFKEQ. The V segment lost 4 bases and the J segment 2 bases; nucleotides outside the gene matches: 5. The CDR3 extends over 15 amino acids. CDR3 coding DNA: TGTGCCAGCAGCCGGGGTAGCGGGGACACAGATACGCAGTATTTT. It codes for CASSRGSGDTDTQYF.

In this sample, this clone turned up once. CDR3 loop: CATSAGGTNYGYTF. The CDR3 coding sequence is TGTGCCACCAGTGCTGGCGGGACCAACTATGGCTACACCTTC. This sequence joins TRBV24-1 and TRBJ1-2; maybe TRBD1 (5 bases). The CDR3 has 14 residues. V was clipped by 5 bases and J by 2 bases, with 11 bases between them. Germline CDR1 and CDR2: KGHDR and SFDVKD.

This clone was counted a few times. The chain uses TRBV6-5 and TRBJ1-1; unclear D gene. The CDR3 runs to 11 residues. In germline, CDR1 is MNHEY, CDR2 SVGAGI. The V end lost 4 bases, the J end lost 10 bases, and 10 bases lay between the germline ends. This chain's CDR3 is CASSSGFTAFF. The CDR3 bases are TGTGCCAGCAGTTCGGGGTTCACAGCTTTCTTT.

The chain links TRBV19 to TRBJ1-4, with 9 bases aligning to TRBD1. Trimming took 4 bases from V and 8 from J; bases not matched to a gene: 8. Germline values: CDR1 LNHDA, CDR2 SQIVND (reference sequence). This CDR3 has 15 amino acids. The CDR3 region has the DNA TGTGCCAGTAGTACTACAGGGGGCGCCGGAGAAAAACTGTTTTTT. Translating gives CASSTTGGAGEKLFF.

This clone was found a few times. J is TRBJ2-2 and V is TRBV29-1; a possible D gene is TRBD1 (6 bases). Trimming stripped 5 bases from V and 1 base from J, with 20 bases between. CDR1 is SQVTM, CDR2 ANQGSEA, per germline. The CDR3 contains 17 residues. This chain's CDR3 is CSVFLLRGLRNTGELFF. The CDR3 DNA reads TGCAGCGTTTTCCTTCTCAGGGGCTTGAGGAACACCGGGGAGCTGTTTTTT.